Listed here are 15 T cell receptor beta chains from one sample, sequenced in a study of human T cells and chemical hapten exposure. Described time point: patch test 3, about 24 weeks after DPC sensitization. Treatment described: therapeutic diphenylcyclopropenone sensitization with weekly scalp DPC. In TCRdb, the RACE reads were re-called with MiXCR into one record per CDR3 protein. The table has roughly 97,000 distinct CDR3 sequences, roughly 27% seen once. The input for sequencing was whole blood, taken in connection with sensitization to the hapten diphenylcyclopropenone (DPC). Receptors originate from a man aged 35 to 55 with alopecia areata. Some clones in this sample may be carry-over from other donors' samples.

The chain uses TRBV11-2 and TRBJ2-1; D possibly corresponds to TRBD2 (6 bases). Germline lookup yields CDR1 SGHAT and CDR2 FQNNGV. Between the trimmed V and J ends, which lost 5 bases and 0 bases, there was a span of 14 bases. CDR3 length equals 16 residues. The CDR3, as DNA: TGTGCCAGCAGCGGTGGAGCCGGGAGCTCCTACAATGAGCAGTTCTTC. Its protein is CASSGGAGSSYNEQFF.

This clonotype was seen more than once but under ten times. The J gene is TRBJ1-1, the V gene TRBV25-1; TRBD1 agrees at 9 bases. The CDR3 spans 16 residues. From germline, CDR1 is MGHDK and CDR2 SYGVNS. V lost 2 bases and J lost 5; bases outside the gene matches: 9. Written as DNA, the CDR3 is TGTGCCAGCAGTGAAGACACAGGGGGCAAGGGAACTGAAGCTTTCTTT. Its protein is CASSEDTGGKGTEAFF.

CDR3 sequence: CASIAFGSIFLTEAFF. DNA for the CDR3: TGTGCCAGCATCGCCTTTGGGAGCATATTCCTCACTGAAGCTTTCTTT. The gene calls are TRBV6-5 and TRBJ1-1; D gene unclear. CDR1 and CDR2 from the germline V gene are MNHEY and SVGAGI. V lost 7 bases and J 4 bases, leaving 22 bases between the germline ends. The CDR3 has 16 residues.

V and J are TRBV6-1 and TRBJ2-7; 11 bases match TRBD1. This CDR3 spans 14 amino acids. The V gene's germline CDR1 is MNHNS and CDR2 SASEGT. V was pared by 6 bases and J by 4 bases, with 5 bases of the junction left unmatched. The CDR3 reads CASRRDRGYYEQYF. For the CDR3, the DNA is TGTGCCAGCAGGAGGGACAGGGGGTATTACGAGCAGTACTTC.

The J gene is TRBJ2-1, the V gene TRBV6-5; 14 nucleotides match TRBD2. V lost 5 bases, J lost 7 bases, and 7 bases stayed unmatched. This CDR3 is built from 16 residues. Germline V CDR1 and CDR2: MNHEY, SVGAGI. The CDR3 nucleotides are TGTGCCAGCAGTCAGACTAGCGGGAGGGAGAGGAATGAGCAGTTCTTC. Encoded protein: CASSQTSGRERNEQFF.

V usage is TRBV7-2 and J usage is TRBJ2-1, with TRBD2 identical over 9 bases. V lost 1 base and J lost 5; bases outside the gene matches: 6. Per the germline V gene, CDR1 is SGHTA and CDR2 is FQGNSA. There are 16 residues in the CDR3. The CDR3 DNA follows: TGTGCCAGCAGCTTAGTAAGCGGGAGGAGAGACAATGAGCAGTTCTTC. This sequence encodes CASSLVSGRRDNEQFF.

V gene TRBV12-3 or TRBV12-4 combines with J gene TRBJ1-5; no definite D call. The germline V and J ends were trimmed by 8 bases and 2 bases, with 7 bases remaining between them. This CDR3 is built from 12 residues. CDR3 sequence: CASGFGNQPQHF. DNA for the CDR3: TGTGCCAGCGGGTTCGGCAATCAGCCCCAGCATTTT.

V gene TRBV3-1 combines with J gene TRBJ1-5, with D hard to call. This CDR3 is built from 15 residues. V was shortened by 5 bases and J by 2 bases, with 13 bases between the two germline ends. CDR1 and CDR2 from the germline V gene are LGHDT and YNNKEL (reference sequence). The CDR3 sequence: CASSVSAGGNQPQHF. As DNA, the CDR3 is TGTGCCAGCAGCGTTAGTGCGGGCGGCAATCAGCCCCAGCATTTT.

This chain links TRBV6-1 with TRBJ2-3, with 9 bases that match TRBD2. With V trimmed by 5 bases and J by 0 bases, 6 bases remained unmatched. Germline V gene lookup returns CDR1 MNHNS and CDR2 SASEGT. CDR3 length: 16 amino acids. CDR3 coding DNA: TGTGCCAGCAGTCCGATAGCGGGGGCTAGCACAGATACGCAGTATTTT. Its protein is CASSPIAGASTDTQYF.

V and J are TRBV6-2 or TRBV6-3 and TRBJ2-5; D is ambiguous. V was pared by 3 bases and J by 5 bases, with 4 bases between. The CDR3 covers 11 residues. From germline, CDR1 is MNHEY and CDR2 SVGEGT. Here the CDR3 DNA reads TGTGCCAGCAGTTATCTCGAGACCCAGTACTTC. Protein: CASSYLETQYF.

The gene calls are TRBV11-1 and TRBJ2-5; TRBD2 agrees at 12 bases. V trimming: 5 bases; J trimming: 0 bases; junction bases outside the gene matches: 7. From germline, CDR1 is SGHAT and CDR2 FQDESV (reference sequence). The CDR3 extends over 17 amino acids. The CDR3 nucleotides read TGTGCCAGCAGCCCAGGGACTAGCGGGCGGCACCAAGAGACCCAGTACTTC. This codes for CASSPGTSGRHQETQYF.

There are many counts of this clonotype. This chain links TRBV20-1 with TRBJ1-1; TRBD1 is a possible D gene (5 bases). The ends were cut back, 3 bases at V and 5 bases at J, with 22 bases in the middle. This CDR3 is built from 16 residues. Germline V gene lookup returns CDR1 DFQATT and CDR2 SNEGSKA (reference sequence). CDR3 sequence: CSARGGTPLRNTEAFF. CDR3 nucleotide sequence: TGCAGTGCTAGGGGGGGGACTCCTCTTCGGAATACTGAAGCTTTCTTT.

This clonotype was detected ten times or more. DNA for the CDR3: TGTGCCAGCAGCCCGAGTGGAGGGAATCAGCCCCAGCATTTT. It specifies CASSPSGGNQPQHF. V is TRBV7-2 and J is TRBJ1-5, with unresolved D. The V end lost 5 bases, the J end lost 4 bases, and 12 bases lay between the germline ends. Germline CDR1 is SGHTA and CDR2 is FQGNSA. There are 14 residues in the CDR3.

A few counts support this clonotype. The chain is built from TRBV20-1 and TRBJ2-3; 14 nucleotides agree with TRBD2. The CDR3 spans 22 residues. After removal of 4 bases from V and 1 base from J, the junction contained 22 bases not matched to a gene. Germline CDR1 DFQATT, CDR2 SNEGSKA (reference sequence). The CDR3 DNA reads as TGCAGTGCTACAGCCTCCGGGACTAGCGGGAGTGGGGGGTTTAGCGGCACAGATACGCAGTATTTT. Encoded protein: CSATASGTSGSGGFSGTDTQYF.

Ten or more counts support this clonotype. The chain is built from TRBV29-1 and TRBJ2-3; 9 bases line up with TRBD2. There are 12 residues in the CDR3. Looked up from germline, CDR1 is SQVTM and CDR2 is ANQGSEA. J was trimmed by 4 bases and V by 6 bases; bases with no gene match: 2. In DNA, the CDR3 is TGCAGCGTGCGGGAGGGGCCAGATACGCAGTATTTT. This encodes CSVREGPDTQYF.